These 18 T cell receptor beta chains originate from one sample sequenced in a study of control samples from healthy donors and cancer patients. This table comes from immunoSEQ multiplex PCR, and its TCRdb copy is limited to in-frame clones, with some not included. Found here are some 170,000 clones, nearly 96% of them singletons; the top ten hold 1%. Sequencing was done on a sample of blood. Every receptor here comes from a woman in her twenties or thirties in good health.

The V gene is TRBV9, the J gene TRBJ2-3; TRBD1 might be the D (5 bases). Germline V lookup: CDR1 SGDLS, CDR2 YYNGEE. The V end lost 4 bases, the J end lost 1 base, and 16 bases lay between the germline ends. The CDR3 totals 16 residues. The CDR3 here is CASSPIRGLGTDTQYF. The CDR3 nucleotides are TGTGCCAGCAGCCCCATAAGGGGCCTCGGCACAGATACGCAGTATTTT.

This clone came up once. The J gene is TRBJ2-1, the V gene TRBV5-6, with no clear D. Germline lookup yields CDR1 SGHDT and CDR2 YYEEEE. V was pared by 1 base and J by 1 base, with 15 bases between. CDR3 length equals 17 residues. For the CDR3, the DNA is TGTGCCAGCAGCTTGAGAGGTAGCTCGCCTTCCTACAATGAGCAGTTCTTC. Translating it yields CASSLRGSSPSYNEQFF.

The rearrangement links TRBV7-8 to TRBJ1-1, with 8 bases fitting TRBD1. J gave up 8 bases and V 5 bases, and 16 bases lay outside the gene matches. This CDR3 is 16 amino acids long. Germline V lookup: CDR1 SGHVS, CDR2 FQNEAQ. CDR3 amino acids: CASSEGQEFPQPEAFF. The CDR3 DNA reads as TGTGCCAGCAGCGAGGGACAGGAGTTCCCCCAACCCGAAGCTTTCTTT.

This clone appeared a single time. V usage is TRBV7-9 and J usage is TRBJ1-5, with D uncertain. V lost 5 bases and J 3 bases, leaving 5 bases between the germline ends. The V gene's germline CDR1 is SEHNR and CDR2 FQNEAQ (reference sequence). This CDR3 contains 12 residues. The CDR3 spells CASSALNQPQHF. The CDR3 nucleotides read TGTGCCAGCAGCGCTCTCAATCAGCCCCAGCATTTT.

This clone appeared once. The V gene is TRBV28, the J gene TRBJ1-2; D is uncertain. The CDR3 loop spans 16 amino acids. V was cut by 3 bases and J by 7 bases, with 21 bases left in between. Germline CDR1 MDHEN, CDR2 SYDVKM. Here the CDR3 DNA reads TGTGCCAGCAGTTTCCCAGCACTCGATCCCGACCGTGGCTACACCTTC. The encoded protein is CASSFPALDPDRGYTF.

This sequence joins TRBV14 and TRBJ1-6, with 11 bases identical to TRBD1. J was trimmed by 10 bases and V by 2 bases; bases with no gene match: 7. The CDR3 runs to 16 residues. The germline V gene has CDR1 SGHDN and CDR2 FVKESK. CDR3 region: CASSQPGTGGSSPLHF. CDR3 in DNA: TGTGCCAGCAGCCAACCGGGGACAGGGGGAAGCTCACCCCTCCACTTT.

This clone was seen once. This chain connects TRBV7-9 to TRBJ1-4, with D maybe TRBD1 (6 bases). The CDR3 sequence is 15 residues long. Germline V gives CDR1 SEHNR, CDR2 FQNEAQ (reference sequence). V gave up 8 bases and J gave up 4 bases, with 17 bases separating them. The CDR3 protein is CASGRDRSLNEKLFF. The CDR3 bases are TGTGCCAGCGGTAGAGACAGGAGCCTTAATGAAAAACTGTTTTTT.

The V gene is TRBV15, the J gene TRBJ2-1; 12 bases are a match to TRBD2. Trimming took 3 bases from V and 7 from J; bases not matched to a gene: 7. Looked up from germline, CDR1 is LNHNV and CDR2 is YYDKDF (reference sequence). The CDR3 runs to 16 residues. The CDR3: CATSSGLLAGGNEQFF. CDR3 bases: TGTGCCACCAGCAGCGGACTACTAGCGGGAGGAAATGAGCAGTTCTTC.

This chain connects TRBV24-1 to TRBJ2-5, with 8 positions matching TRBD2. Germline CDR1 KGHDR, CDR2 SFDVKD. The CDR3 runs to 15 residues. The V gene end was trimmed by 4 bases and the J gene end by 5 bases; junction bases not matched to a gene: 8. CDR3 DNA sequence: TGTGCCACCAGTGACCCTCGGGGGGGTCCGGAGACCCAGTACTTC. It translates to CATSDPRGGPETQYF.

This rearrangement joins TRBV10-2 to TRBJ1-5, with 12 bases matching TRBD1. The CDR3 runs to 16 residues. The trim removed 2 bases at V and 6 bases at J, leaving 5 bases unmatched. From germline, CDR1 is WSHSY and CDR2 SAAADI. CDR3 nucleotide sequence: TGCGCCAGCAGTGAGACGGGACAGGGGGCCGGTCAGCCCCAGCATTTT. Its translation: CASSETGQGAGQPQHF.

V and J are TRBV6-5 and TRBJ1-1, with D uncertain. Germline CDR1 and CDR2: MNHEY and SVGAGI. The V gene lost 6 bases and the J gene lost 4 bases, with 12 bases spanning the gap. This CDR3 is built from 13 residues. CDR3 nucleotide sequence: TGTGCCAGCAGCCCCGCCCCTAGCACTGAAGCTTTCTTT. Translation gives CASSPAPSTEAFF.

This clone was counted a few times. At the DNA level, this CDR3 is encoded by other sequences in the same sample as well. This chain uses TRBV6-5 with TRBJ2-3; D call uncertain. This CDR3 is built from 16 residues. The V end was cut by 0 bases, the J end by 0 bases, with 10 bases between. The germline V gene has CDR1 MNHEY and CDR2 SVGAGI. This chain's CDR3 is CASSYSGRPSTDTQYF. CDR3 DNA sequence: TGTGCCAGCAGTTACTCGGGCAGACCTAGCACAGATACGCAGTATTTT.

This rearrangement joins TRBV2 to TRBJ2-2; 7 nucleotides agree with TRBD1. Losses at the gene ends were 8 bases for V and 5 bases for J; bases not matched to a gene: 5. The germline V gene has CDR1 SNHLY and CDR2 FYNNEI. The CDR3 is 13 amino acids. CDR3 nucleotide sequence: TGTGCCAGCTACAGGGGCCGGACCGGGGAGCTGTTTTTT. Translated: CASYRGRTGELFF.

The J gene is TRBJ2-7, the V gene TRBV7-8; 9 nucleotides agree with TRBD1. Germline trimming cut 5 bases from V and 0 bases from J; bases unmatched to any gene: 5. CDR3 length: 15 residues. Germline loops: CDR1 SGHVS, CDR2 FQNEAQ. The CDR3 DNA follows: TGTGCCAGCAGCGGGACAGGGACCGGCTCCTACGAGCAGTACTTC. Its protein is CASSGTGTGSYEQYF.

This chain links TRBV28 with TRBJ2-5; D is uncertain. Germline CDR1 and CDR2: MDHEN and SYDVKM. The germline V and J ends were trimmed by 4 bases and 5 bases, with 11 bases remaining between them. The CDR3 consists of 13 residues. The DNA for the CDR3 is TGTGCCAGCAGTTCCCACGGCTTGGAGACCCAGTACTTC. Its translation is CASSSHGLETQYF.

The rearrangement uses TRBV10-3 and TRBJ2-7, with 7 nucleotides matching TRBD2. The CDR3 is 17 residues long. The germline CDR1 and CDR2 sequences are ENHRY and SYGVKD. V lost 2 bases to trimming and J lost 0 bases; unmatched junction nucleotides: 10. CDR3 residues: CAISERTTGGSSYEQYF. In DNA form, the CDR3 reads TGTGCCATCAGTGAGCGGACCACTGGCGGGAGCTCCTACGAGCAGTACTTC.

The chain links TRBV10-3 to TRBJ1-2; no clear D gene. Trimming pared 1 base from V and 4 bases from J, leaving 7 bases between. CDR3 size: 13 residues. Germline assignment: CDR1 ENHRY and CDR2 SYGVKD. The CDR3 protein is CAISEFLGYGYTF. The CDR3 nucleotides read TGTGCCATCAGTGAGTTCCTGGGCTATGGCTACACCTTC.

This chain joins TRBV19 and TRBJ1-1; D remains unclear. Germline V gene data show CDR1 as LNHDA and CDR2 as SQIVND (reference sequence). V lost 0 bases, J lost 1 base, and 12 bases lay in between. The CDR3 totals 16 residues. CDR3 amino acids: CASSIEAFVGNTEAFF. The CDR3 DNA sequence: TGTGCCAGTAGTATAGAGGCGTTCGTAGGGAACACTGAAGCTTTCTTT.